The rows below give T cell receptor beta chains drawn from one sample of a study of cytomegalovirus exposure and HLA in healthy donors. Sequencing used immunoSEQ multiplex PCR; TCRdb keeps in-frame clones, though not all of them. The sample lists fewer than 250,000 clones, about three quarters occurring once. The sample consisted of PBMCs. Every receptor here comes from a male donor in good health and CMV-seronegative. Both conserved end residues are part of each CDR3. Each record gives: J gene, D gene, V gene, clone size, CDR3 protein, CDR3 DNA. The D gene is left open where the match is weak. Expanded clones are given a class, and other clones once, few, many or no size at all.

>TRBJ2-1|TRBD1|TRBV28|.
CASSLDFQDRSYNEQFF
TGTGCCAGCAGTTTAGACTTCCAGGACAGGTCCTACAATGAGCAGTTCTTC
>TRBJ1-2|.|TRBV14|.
CASSQRQAGGRGVDGYTF
TGTGCCAGCAGCCAAAGGCAGGCAGGTGGGAGGGGGGTGGATGGCTACACCTTC
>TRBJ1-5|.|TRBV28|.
CASGIQGYSNQPQHF
TGTGCCAGCGGGATACAGGGTTATAGCAATCAGCCCCAGCATTTT
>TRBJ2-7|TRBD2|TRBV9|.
CASSRTSGSQAYEQYF
TGTGCCAGCAGTCGGACTAGCGGGAGTCAGGCCTACGAGCAGTACTTC
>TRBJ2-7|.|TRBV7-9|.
CASSLSAGGSYEQYF
TGTGCCAGCAGCTTATCGGCAGGGGGGTCCTACGAGCAGTACTTC
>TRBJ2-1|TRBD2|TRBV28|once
CASSYFNLAENNEQFF
TGTGCCAGCAGTTATTTTAACCTAGCGGAGAACAATGAGCAGTTCTTC
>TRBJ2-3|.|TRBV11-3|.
CASSIPPDFPYTDTQYF
TGTGCCAGCAGCATCCCCCCGGACTTCCCCTACACAGATACGCAGTATTTT
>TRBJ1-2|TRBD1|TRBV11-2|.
CASSQRAGGGLGGYTF
TGTGCCAGCAGCCAGAGGGCAGGGGGTGGTTTGGGTGGCTACACCTTC
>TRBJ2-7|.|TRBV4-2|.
CASSLSGGLEGNSYEQYF
TGTGCCAGCAGCCTTTCCGGAGGGCTAGAAGGGAACTCCTACGAGCAGTACTTC
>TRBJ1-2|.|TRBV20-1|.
CTAGGYTF
TGCACGGCGGGAGGCTACACCTTC
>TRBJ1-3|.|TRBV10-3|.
CAISEGRIWISGGGSGNTIYF
TGTGCCATCAGTGAGGGGCGGATTTGGATAAGCGGTGGAGGCTCTGGAAACACCATATATTTT
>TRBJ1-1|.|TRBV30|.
CAWSRLPPQTVNTEAFF
TGTGCCTGGAGCCGATTACCGCCTCAGACAGTGAACACTGAAGCTTTCTTT
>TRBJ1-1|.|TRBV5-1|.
CASSFQGSNTEAFF
TGCGCCAGCAGCTTCCAGGGTTCTAACACTGAAGCTTTCTTT
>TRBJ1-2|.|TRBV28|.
CASSLRRDNERYGYTF
TGTGCCAGCAGTTTACGCCGGGACAACGAACGCTATGGCTACACCTTC
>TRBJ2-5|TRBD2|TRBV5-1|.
CASSFPSWRGNQETQYF
TGCGCCAGCAGCTTCCCTAGTTGGCGGGGGAACCAAGAGACCCAGTACTTC
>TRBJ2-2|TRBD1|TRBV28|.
CATGQGAGTGELFF
TGTGCCACCGGACAGGGGGCTGGCACCGGGGAGCTGTTTTTT
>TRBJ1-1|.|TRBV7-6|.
CASSLGQMNTEAFF
TGTGCCAGCAGCCTAGGACAGATGAACACTGAAGCTTTCTTT
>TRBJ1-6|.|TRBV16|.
CASSPQPGQRNSPLHF
TGTGCCAGCAGCCCGCAGCCCGGACAGAGGAATTCACCCCTCCACTTT
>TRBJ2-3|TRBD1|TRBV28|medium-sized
CASSTSFTGTGEVPDTQYF
TGTGCCAGCAGCACATCCTTTACCGGGACAGGGGAGGTTCCAGATACGCAGTATTTT
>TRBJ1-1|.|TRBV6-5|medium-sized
CASSYGGTEAFF
TGTGCCAGCAGTTACGGCGGCACTGAAGCTTTCTTT
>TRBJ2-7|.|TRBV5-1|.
CASSINEQYF
TGCGCCAGCAGCATCAACGAGCAGTACTTC
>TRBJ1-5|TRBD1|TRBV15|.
CATSRTFTGADSNQPQHF
TGTGCCACCAGCAGGACTTTCACAGGGGCTGATAGCAATCAGCCCCAGCATTTT
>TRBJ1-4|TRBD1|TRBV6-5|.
CASSYGQAHEKLFF
TGTGCCAGCAGTTATGGACAGGCGCATGAAAAACTGTTTTTT
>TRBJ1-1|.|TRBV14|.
CASSQGLEENSRDTEAFF
TGTGCCAGCAGCCAAGGGTTAGAAGAAAACTCCAGGGACACTGAAGCTTTCTTT
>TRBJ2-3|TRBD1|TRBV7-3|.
CASSLTGQGAGDTQYF
TGTGCCAGCAGCTTAACGGGACAGGGTGCAGGAGATACGCAGTATTTT
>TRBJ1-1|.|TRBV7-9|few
CASSPGIEAFF
TGTGCCAGCAGCCCGGGAATTGAAGCTTTCTTT
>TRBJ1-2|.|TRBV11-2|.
CASSSTTLGREWINYGYTF
TGTGCCAGCAGCTCGACTACCCTAGGAAGGGAGTGGATTAACTATGGCTACACCTTC
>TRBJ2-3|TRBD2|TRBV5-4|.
CASSLGAGEDTQYF
TGTGCCAGCAGCTTGGGTGCGGGGGAAGATACGCAGTATTTT
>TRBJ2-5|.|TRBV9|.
CASSVSETQYF
TGTGCCAGCAGCGTTTCGGAGACCCAGTACTTC
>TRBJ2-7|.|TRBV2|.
CASSLGSPSSYEQYF
TGTGCCAGCAGTCTCGGGAGCCCCAGCTCCTACGAGCAGTACTTC
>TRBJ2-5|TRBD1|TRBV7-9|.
CASSHAPGQGPETQYF
TGTGCCAGCAGCCACGCCCCGGGACAGGGGCCGGAGACCCAGTACTTC
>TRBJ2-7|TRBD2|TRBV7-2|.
CASSLRTSVYEQYF
TGTGCCAGCAGCCTCAGGACTAGCGTCTACGAGCAGTACTTC
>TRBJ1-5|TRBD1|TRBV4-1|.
CASSQDPQGGNQPQHF
TGCGCCAGCAGCCAAGATCCCCAGGGGGGCAATCAGCCCCAGCATTTT
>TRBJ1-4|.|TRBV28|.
CASRRGILEKLFF
TGTGCCAGCAGACGCGGCATTCTTGAAAAACTGTTTTTT
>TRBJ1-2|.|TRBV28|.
CASSLIQGIYGYTF
TGTGCCAGCAGCCTGATACAGGGAATCTATGGCTACACCTTC
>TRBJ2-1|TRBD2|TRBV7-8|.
CASSLVGGSSYNEQFF
TGTGCCAGCAGCTTAGTGGGGGGGAGCTCCTACAATGAGCAGTTCTTC
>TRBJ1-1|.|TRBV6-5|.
CASSQATANTEAFF
TGTGCCAGCAGTCAGGCGACAGCGAACACTGAAGCTTTCTTT
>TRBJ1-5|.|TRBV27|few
CASSGPKWGGSNQPQHF
TGTGCCAGCAGTGGACCTAAATGGGGAGGTAGCAATCAGCCCCAGCATTTT
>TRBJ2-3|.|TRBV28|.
CASSSDRDTVTDTQYF
TGTGCCAGCAGTTCGGACCGGGACACCGTGACAGATACGCAGTATTTT
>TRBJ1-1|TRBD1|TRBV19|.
CASSSLQGAQRSEAFF
TGTGCCAGTAGTAGTTTACAGGGGGCGCAAAGGTCTGAAGCTTTCTTT
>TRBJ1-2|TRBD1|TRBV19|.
CASRATGTNYGYTF
TGTGCCAGTAGGGCGACAGGGACTAACTATGGCTACACCTTC
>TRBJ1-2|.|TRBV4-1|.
CASSQDDTNYGYTF
TGCGCCAGCAGCCAAGACGACACTAACTATGGCTACACCTTC
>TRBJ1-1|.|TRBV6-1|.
CASSEAPGNTEAFF
TGTGCCAGCAGTGAAGCGCCGGGGAACACTGAAGCTTTCTTT
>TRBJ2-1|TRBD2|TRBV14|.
CASSRLGGGEYNEQFF
TGTGCCAGCAGCCGCCTGGGCGGGGGGGAGTACAATGAGCAGTTCTTC
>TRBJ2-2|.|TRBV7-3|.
CASSSTGFTGELFF
TGTGCCAGCAGCTCCACGGGTTTCACCGGGGAGCTGTTTTTT
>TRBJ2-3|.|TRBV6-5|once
CASSYSGLAPDTQYF
TGTGCCAGCAGTTACTCTGGTCTAGCCCCAGATACGCAGTATTTT
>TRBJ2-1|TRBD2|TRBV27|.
CASSPGTSGAKEQFF
TGTGCCAGCAGTCCCGGGACTAGCGGGGCAAAGGAGCAGTTCTTC
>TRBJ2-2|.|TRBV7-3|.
CASSLATGELFF
TGTGCCAGCAGCTTGGCCACCGGGGAGCTGTTTTTT
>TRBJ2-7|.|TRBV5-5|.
CASSLEGASTLYEQYF
TGTGCCAGCAGCTTGGAAGGGGCCTCCACCCTCTACGAGCAGTACTTC